This TCR beta chain stems from a study of shared clonotypes between healthy human individuals. Libraries were prepared by immunoSEQ multiplex PCR; TCRdb keeps only in-frame clonotypes and omits some of them. The table lists about 2 million clones, about 95% of them singletons. CDR1 is SNHLY, CDR2 FYNNEI, per germline. The CDR3 is made up of 12 amino acids. V lost 10 bases, J lost 6 bases, and 15 bases lay in between. Naive CD8 populations comprised CD45RO-negative cells positively selected for CCR7, excluding terminally differentiated effector memory CD45RA+ cells. The V and J genes are TRBV2 and TRBJ1-2; D is ambiguous. The source of this sequence is a man aged 18 to 29 in good health. Material: naive CD8+ T cells sorted from blood. CDR3 protein: CATAETRDGYTF. The CDR3 coding sequence is TGTGCCACCGCAGAGACTCGGGATGGCTACACCTTC.